Below, 4 T cell receptor beta chains from the same sample are listed, as sequenced in a study of blood T cell repertoires in COVID-19. Data came from immunoSEQ multiplex PCR; TCRdb stores just in-frame clones and leaves some out. The repertoire holds under 200,000 clones, approximately 86% seen once, with 2.5% to 3% in the top ten. Sequencing used peripheral blood. All receptors come from a woman older than 75 with COVID-19, enrolled during active disease.

The V call is TRBV28, the J call TRBJ2-5; 7 positions agree with TRBD2. J was trimmed by 5 bases and V by 4 bases; bases with no gene match: 1. Germline loops: CDR1 MDHEN, CDR2 SYDVKM. The CDR3 is made up of 12 amino acids. CDR3 nucleotide sequence: TGTGCCAGCAGTTCCGGGGGGGAGACCCAGTACTTC. This gives the protein CASSSGGETQYF.

This rearrangement joins TRBV7-9 to TRBJ1-1; no clear D gene. The CDR3 loop spans 15 amino acids. The V gene's germline CDR1 is SEHNR and CDR2 FQNEAQ (reference sequence). With 3 bases removed from V and 5 bases from J, the gap between germline ends came to 16 bases. In DNA form, the CDR3 reads TGTGCCAGCAGCTTTTATATTGGGCCGGGGACTGAAGCTTTCTTT. Residues: CASSFYIGPGTEAFF.

This chain's CDR3 is CATQGPNTGELFF. The CDR3 bases are TGTGCCACACAGGGTCCGAACACCGGGGAGCTGTTTTTT. The chain combines TRBV15 with TRBJ2-2, with a weak D call TRBD1 (6 bases). The CDR3 has 13 amino acids. The germline V and J ends were trimmed by 9 bases and 0 bases, with 8 bases remaining between them. In germline, CDR1 is LNHNV, CDR2 YYDKDF (reference sequence). Full variable domain (remainder filled in from reference TRBV15 and TRBJ2-2): DAMVIQNPRYQVTQFGKPVTLSCSQTLNHNVMYWYQQKSSQAPKLLFHYYDKDFNNEADTPDNFQSRRPNTSFCFLDIRSPGLGDTAMYLCATQGPNTGELFFGEGSRLTVL.

Only one count was recorded for this clone. The DNA of the CDR3 is TGCGCCAGCAGCCTAGTAGTCGAAGAGACCCAGTACTTC. Translation: CASSLVVEETQYF. The chain links TRBV5-1 to TRBJ2-5; D remains unclear. Deletions cut 4 bases from V and 3 bases from J, with 10 bases between. The CDR3 covers 13 residues. Per germline, CDR1 SGHRS and CDR2 YFSETQ.